This record covers a single TCR beta chain. In the original processing: Reference gene primer amplification gave estimated nucleated cell counts. TCRdb's copy holds only in-frame clones and misses some; the assay was immunoSEQ multiplex PCR. The V and J calls and the clone size are those of that table, but D and trimming were determined from the DNA. Of over 80,000 clones listed, more than 70% are singletons. This record belongs to a study of blood T cell repertoires in COVID-19. Study details: T cells, B-cell-depleted T cells, or PBMCs provided the cDNA or gDNA that served as material.

The CDR3 extends over 14 amino acids. Germline assignment: CDR1 MNHNY and CDR2 SVGAGI (reference sequence). Trimming took off 5 bases at V and 12 bases at J, with 20 bases between the two ends. The sequence came from a woman older than 75 with acute or convalescent COVID-19. The J gene is TRBJ2-1, the V gene TRBV6-6, with D tentatively TRBD1 (6 bases). Input material: peripheral blood. The CDR3 region has the DNA TGTGCCAGCAGTCCAATGACAGGACAAAGGGGGCAGTTCTTC. Its protein product is CASSPMTGQRGQFF.